The rows below give T cell receptor beta chains drawn from one sample of a study of cytomegalovirus exposure and HLA in healthy donors. Only in-frame clones appear in the TCRdb table, and some are missing; sequencing was by immunoSEQ multiplex PCR. Altogether some 100,000 clones are present, about 79% being singletons, with the ten largest covering more than 3.5%. The specimen was PBMCs. The source is a female donor in good health and CMV-seropositive. Both conserved end residues are part of each CDR3. Each record gives: J gene, clone size, D gene, V gene, CDR3 protein, CDR3 DNA. The D gene is left open where the match is weak. Size tells how often a clone was seen (once, few, many) or the class of an expanded clone, and some rows leave it out.

J gene: TRBJ2-6
clone size: once
D gene: -
V gene: TRBV15
CDR3 protein: CATSRDRGANVLTF
CDR3 DNA: TGTGCCACCAGCAGAGATCGGGGGGCCAACGTCCTGACTTTC

J gene: TRBJ2-7
clone size: -
D gene: TRBD2
V gene: TRBV11-3
CDR3 protein: CASSSLEAGAGEQYF
CDR3 DNA: TGTGCCAGCAGCTCCTTGGAGGCGGGAGCCGGTGAGCAGTACTTC

J gene: TRBJ2-3
clone size: -
D gene: TRBD2
V gene: TRBV19
CDR3 protein: CASSSLAADTQYF
CDR3 DNA: TGTGCCAGTTCCTCCCTAGCGGCAGATACGCAGTATTTT

J gene: TRBJ1-5
clone size: -
D gene: TRBD1
V gene: TRBV29-1
CDR3 protein: CSVRQGGSNQPQHF
CDR3 DNA: TGCAGCGTTCGGCAGGGGGGAAGCAATCAGCCCCAGCATTTT

J gene: TRBJ1-2
clone size: -
D gene: -
V gene: TRBV7-2
CDR3 protein: CASSLYGAGPTF
CDR3 DNA: TGTGCCAGCAGCTTATATGGGGCAGGGCCCACCTTC

J gene: TRBJ2-5
clone size: -
D gene: TRBD1
V gene: TRBV7-9
CDR3 protein: CASSLGGLEGTGVYF
CDR3 DNA: TGTGCCAGCAGCTTGGGGGGCCTCGAAGGGACAGGGGTTTACTTC

J gene: TRBJ2-7
clone size: -
D gene: TRBD2
V gene: TRBV7-2
CDR3 protein: CASSPRGLAGTYEQYF
CDR3 DNA: TGTGCCAGCAGCCCTCGTGGACTAGCGGGTACCTACGAGCAGTACTTC

J gene: TRBJ2-7
clone size: -
D gene: -
V gene: TRBV6-5
CDR3 protein: CASSYVGRYYEQYF
CDR3 DNA: TGTGCCAGCAGTTACGTCGGCCGCTACTACGAGCAGTACTTC

J gene: TRBJ2-7
clone size: -
D gene: TRBD1
V gene: TRBV7-9
CDR3 protein: CASSPDGTGSWYEQYF
CDR3 DNA: TGTGCCAGCAGCCCAGATGGGACAGGGAGTTGGTACGAGCAGTACTTC

J gene: TRBJ1-4
clone size: -
D gene: -
V gene: TRBV6-1
CDR3 protein: CASSLPGKSGEKLFF
CDR3 DNA: TGTGCCAGCAGTCTACCGGGAAAGAGCGGTGAAAAACTGTTTTTT

J gene: TRBJ1-1
clone size: -
D gene: TRBD1
V gene: TRBV7-9
CDR3 protein: CSSRGQGDTEAFF
CDR3 DNA: TGTTCCAGCAGAGGACAGGGGGACACTGAAGCTTTCTTT

J gene: TRBJ1-1
clone size: once
D gene: -
V gene: TRBV4-2
CDR3 protein: CASSRMGRTEAFF
CDR3 DNA: TGTGCCAGCAGCCGAATGGGGAGGACTGAAGCTTTCTTT

J gene: TRBJ1-5
clone size: -
D gene: TRBD1
V gene: TRBV2
CDR3 protein: CASSNRQGAPEQPQHF
CDR3 DNA: TGTGCCAGCAGCAACCGACAGGGAGCCCCTGAGCAGCCCCAGCATTTT

J gene: TRBJ1-2
clone size: -
D gene: -
V gene: TRBV6-1
CDR3 protein: CASSEATGLNYGYTF
CDR3 DNA: TGTGCCAGCAGTGAAGCGACAGGCCTTAACTATGGCTACACCTTC

J gene: TRBJ2-3
clone size: few
D gene: TRBD2
V gene: TRBV4-2
CDR3 protein: CASSQAGAGVPQYF
CDR3 DNA: TGTGCCAGCAGCCAAGCTGGGGCGGGAGTGCCGCAGTATTTT

J gene: TRBJ2-4
clone size: -
D gene: TRBD1
V gene: TRBV29-1
CDR3 protein: CSVGDSKNSQYF
CDR3 DNA: TGCAGCGTCGGGGACAGCAAAAACAGTCAGTACTTC

J gene: TRBJ2-1
clone size: -
D gene: -
V gene: TRBV11-2
CDR3 protein: CASSPYDDTGDPNNEQFF
CDR3 DNA: TGTGCCAGCAGCCCCTACGACGACACGGGGGACCCGAACAATGAGCAGTTCTTC

J gene: TRBJ2-1
clone size: -
D gene: TRBD2
V gene: TRBV7-6
CDR3 protein: CASSSIQTSGDYNEQFF
CDR3 DNA: TGTGCCAGCAGCTCGATTCAGACTAGCGGGGATTACAATGAGCAGTTCTTC

J gene: TRBJ1-1
clone size: few
D gene: TRBD1
V gene: TRBV2
CDR3 protein: CASRTGMNTEAFF
CDR3 DNA: TGTGCCAGCCGGACAGGGATGAACACTGAAGCTTTCTTT

J gene: TRBJ1-2
clone size: -
D gene: TRBD1
V gene: TRBV4-1
CDR3 protein: CASSQEQGGYGYTF
CDR3 DNA: TGCGCCAGCAGCCAAGAACAGGGGGGCTATGGCTACACCTTC

J gene: TRBJ2-1
clone size: -
D gene: TRBD2
V gene: TRBV7-6
CDR3 protein: CASSPRMARTSGRGNEQFF
CDR3 DNA: TGTGCCAGCAGCCCCCGGATGGCTCGGACTAGCGGGAGGGGTAATGAGCAGTTCTTC

J gene: TRBJ1-2
clone size: few
D gene: -
V gene: TRBV11-2
CDR3 protein: CASSSPRQNYGYTF
CDR3 DNA: TGTGCCAGCAGCTCGCCCCGACAGAACTATGGCTACACCTTC

J gene: TRBJ2-3
clone size: -
D gene: -
V gene: TRBV9
CDR3 protein: CASSVRGATDTQYF
CDR3 DNA: TGTGCCAGCAGCGTACGGGGGGCCACAGATACGCAGTATTTT

J gene: TRBJ2-7
clone size: -
D gene: TRBD1
V gene: TRBV30
CDR3 protein: CAWSTGTGLYEQYF
CDR3 DNA: TGTGCCTGGAGTACCGGGACAGGGTTGTACGAGCAGTACTTC

J gene: TRBJ1-2
clone size: -
D gene: TRBD1
V gene: TRBV10-1
CDR3 protein: CADPHTGVSNYGYTF
CDR3 DNA: TGCGCAGACCCTCACACAGGGGTTTCTAACTATGGCTACACCTTC

J gene: TRBJ1-3
clone size: once
D gene: -
V gene: TRBV7-9
CDR3 protein: CSSRVGLADSGNTIYF
CDR3 DNA: TGTTCCAGCAGGGTCGGACTGGCTGACTCTGGAAACACCATATATTTT

J gene: TRBJ1-1
clone size: once
D gene: -
V gene: TRBV2
CDR3 protein: CASSRVPEAFF
CDR3 DNA: TGTGCCAGCAGTCGGGTTCCTGAAGCTTTCTTT

J gene: TRBJ2-2
clone size: -
D gene: -
V gene: TRBV7-2
CDR3 protein: CASSLAPRTGELFF
CDR3 DNA: TGTGCCAGCAGCTTAGCTCCACGGACCGGGGAGCTGTTTTTT

J gene: TRBJ1-3
clone size: -
D gene: -
V gene: TRBV27
CDR3 protein: CASSPGGTGNTIYF
CDR3 DNA: TGTGCCAGCAGCCCCGGGGGAACTGGAAACACCATATATTTT

J gene: TRBJ2-7
clone size: -
D gene: -
V gene: TRBV11-2
CDR3 protein: CASSLSGEYEQYF
CDR3 DNA: TGTGCCAGCAGCTTGTCGGGGGAATACGAGCAGTACTTC

J gene: TRBJ2-3
clone size: -
D gene: -
V gene: TRBV18
CDR3 protein: CASSLQRRTSTDTQYF
CDR3 DNA: TGTGCCAGCTCACTCCAGCGGAGAACGAGTACAGATACGCAGTATTTT

J gene: TRBJ1-2
clone size: -
D gene: -
V gene: TRBV6-5
CDR3 protein: CANSQNPGLAYGYTF
CDR3 DNA: TGTGCCAACAGTCAGAACCCGGGACTCGCCTATGGCTACACCTTC

J gene: TRBJ1-1
clone size: -
D gene: -
V gene: TRBV18
CDR3 protein: CASSPEQGGGTEAFF
CDR3 DNA: TGTGCCAGCTCTCCCGAACAGGGTGGAGGCACTGAAGCTTTCTTT

J gene: TRBJ2-1
clone size: -
D gene: TRBD2
V gene: TRBV18
CDR3 protein: CASSLSAAGAYNEQFF
CDR3 DNA: TGTGCCAGCTCACTTTCGGCAGCGGGAGCCTACAATGAGCAGTTCTTC

J gene: TRBJ2-1
clone size: -
D gene: TRBD1
V gene: TRBV13
CDR3 protein: CASSTPGQGSNEQFF
CDR3 DNA: TGTGCCAGCAGCACGCCGGGACAGGGGTCCAATGAGCAGTTCTTC

J gene: TRBJ2-7
clone size: -
D gene: -
V gene: TRBV6-5
CDR3 protein: CASSATGSYEQYF
CDR3 DNA: TGTGCCAGCAGTGCGACTGGATCCTACGAGCAGTACTTC

J gene: TRBJ1-1
clone size: -
D gene: TRBD1
V gene: TRBV11-2
CDR3 protein: CASRRIGQGGMNTEAFF
CDR3 DNA: TGTGCCAGCAGGCGAATCGGACAGGGGGGAATGAACACTGAAGCTTTCTTT

J gene: TRBJ1-2
clone size: -
D gene: -
V gene: TRBV14
CDR3 protein: CASSQVSGLQGYGYTF
CDR3 DNA: TGTGCCAGCAGCCAAGTGAGCGGGCTTCAAGGGTATGGCTACACCTTC

J gene: TRBJ2-7
clone size: -
D gene: -
V gene: TRBV21-1
CDR3 protein: CASSKDRPSGPPYEQYF
CDR3 DNA: TGTGCCAGCAGCAAAGATCGGCCTAGCGGGCCGCCTTACGAGCAGTACTTC

J gene: TRBJ2-7
clone size: -
D gene: TRBD1
V gene: TRBV18
CDR3 protein: CASSTRGTAYEQYF
CDR3 DNA: TGTGCCAGCTCAACCAGGGGGACAGCGTACGAGCAGTACTTC

J gene: TRBJ1-4
clone size: once
D gene: TRBD1
V gene: TRBV27
CDR3 protein: CASSLPGQLNEKLFF
CDR3 DNA: TGTGCCAGCAGCCTACCGGGACAGCTAAATGAAAAACTGTTTTTT

J gene: TRBJ2-2
clone size: -
D gene: TRBD2
V gene: TRBV7-6
CDR3 protein: CASSQETSGVTGELFF
CDR3 DNA: TGTGCCAGCAGCCAAGAGACTAGCGGGGTTACCGGGGAGCTGTTTTTT

J gene: TRBJ2-2
clone size: -
D gene: TRBD2
V gene: TRBV5-1
CDR3 protein: CASSGRLAGRNTGELFF
CDR3 DNA: TGCGCCAGCAGCGGTCGACTAGCGGGGAGGAACACCGGGGAGCTGTTTTTT

J gene: TRBJ2-5
clone size: -
D gene: -
V gene: TRBV28
CDR3 protein: CASSFSGTPMAQYF
CDR3 DNA: TGTGCCAGCAGTTTTTCCGGGACACCCATGGCCCAGTACTTC

J gene: TRBJ2-7
clone size: few
D gene: TRBD1
V gene: TRBV10-3
CDR3 protein: CAISERQGRGEQYF
CDR3 DNA: TGTGCCATCAGTGAAAGACAGGGGCGAGGCGAGCAGTACTTC

J gene: TRBJ1-4
clone size: once
D gene: -
V gene: TRBV4-3
CDR3 protein: CASSQGTAGSNEKLFF
CDR3 DNA: TGCGCCAGCAGCCAAGGGACAGCAGGTTCTAATGAAAAACTGTTTTTT

J gene: TRBJ2-2
clone size: few
D gene: -
V gene: TRBV11-2
CDR3 protein: CASSPALKGITGELFF
CDR3 DNA: TGTGCCAGCAGCCCCGCCCTCAAGGGGATCACCGGGGAGCTGTTTTTT

J gene: TRBJ2-7
clone size: few
D gene: -
V gene: TRBV27
CDR3 protein: CASRGAGHGRYEQYF
CDR3 DNA: TGTGCCAGCAGAGGGGCTGGACATGGGCGCTACGAGCAGTACTTC

J gene: TRBJ1-1
clone size: -
D gene: -
V gene: TRBV19
CDR3 protein: CASTPLGGANTEAFF
CDR3 DNA: TGTGCCAGTACCCCCCTAGGGGGAGCGAACACTGAAGCTTTCTTT